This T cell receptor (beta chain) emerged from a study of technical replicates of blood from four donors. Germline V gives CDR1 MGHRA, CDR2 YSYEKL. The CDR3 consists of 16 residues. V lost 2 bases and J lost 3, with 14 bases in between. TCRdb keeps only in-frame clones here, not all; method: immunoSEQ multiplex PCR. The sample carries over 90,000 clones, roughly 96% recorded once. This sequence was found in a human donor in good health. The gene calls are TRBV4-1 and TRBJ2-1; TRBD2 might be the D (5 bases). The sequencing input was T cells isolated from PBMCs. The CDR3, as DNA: TGCGCCAGCAGCCAACTCGGGATGAGCAACTACAATGAGCAGTTCTTC. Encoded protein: CASSQLGMSNYNEQFF.